These 7 T cell receptor beta chains were sequenced from one sample in a study of identical twins. TCRdb re-derived calls from the 5' RACE reads in MiXCR, one entry per CDR3 protein. The data hold around 370,000 distinct CDR3 sequences, with about 9% observed a single time. Sequences were obtained from naive T cells sorted from blood. These receptors were collected from a woman in her 50s in good health.

This clonotype was seen at least ten times. CDR3 in DNA: TGCAGCGTTGCCGAGGGGGGAGGGTTCGAAAAACTGTTTTTT. Translation: CSVAEGGGFEKLFF. The chain links TRBV29-1 to TRBJ1-4; maybe TRBD1 (6 bases). There are 14 residues in the CDR3. Trimming cost V 4 bases and J 8 bases, with 17 bases left between them. Germline V gene lookup returns CDR1 SQVTM and CDR2 ANQGSEA.

The CDR3 DNA reads TGCAGTGCTCGAGCGACTGGACTGATGGCCGGGGAGCTGTTTTTT. As protein: CSARATGLMAGELFF. The chain employs TRBV20-1 and TRBJ2-2, with a tentative D call TRBD2 (5 bases). Deletions cut 5 bases from V and 6 bases from J, with 19 bases between. CDR1 DFQATT and CDR2 SNEGSKA come from the germline V gene (reference sequence). CDR3 size: 15 residues.

This clonotype was seen at least ten times. V usage is TRBV24-1 and J usage is TRBJ2-1; D gene unclear. This CDR3 spans 13 amino acids. V was cut by 4 bases and J by 10 bases, with 13 bases left in between. Germline V gene sequence: CDR1 KGHDR, CDR2 SFDVKD. For the CDR3, the DNA is TGTGCCACCAGTGACTATTACTTCTGGGAGCAGTTCTTC. This encodes CATSDYYFWEQFF.

This clonotype has a handful of counts. V is TRBV27 and J is TRBJ1-2; weak D call: TRBD1 (6 bases). Germline lookup yields CDR1 MNHEY and CDR2 SMNVEV (reference sequence). The V gene lost 5 bases and the J gene lost 5 bases, with 15 bases spanning the gap. CDR3 size: 14 residues. CDR3: CASSPQQGGYGYTF. DNA for the CDR3: TGTGCCAGCAGTCCCCAACAGGGAGGGTATGGCTACACCTTC.

The sample holds many counts of this clonotype. The CDR3 region has the DNA TGCGCCAGCAGCTTGGAAGGAGGGATAGAGACCCAGTACTTC. It specifies CASSLEGGIETQYF. This chain uses TRBV5-1 with TRBJ2-5, with D possibly being TRBD2 (6 bases). Germline loops: CDR1 SGHRS, CDR2 YFSETQ. V shed 0 bases and J shed 4 bases, with 10 bases lying between them. CDR3 length: 14 amino acids.

The table lists this clonotype with many counts. This sequence joins TRBV15 and TRBJ1-3; the D gene is possibly TRBD1 (5 bases). There are 16 residues in the CDR3. Trimming left V 3 bases short and J 0 bases short, with 12 bases between. Germline CDR1 is LNHNV and CDR2 is YYDKDF (reference sequence). The CDR3 nucleotides read TGTGCCACCAGCAGCCGACAGCTACCCTCTGGAAACACCATATATTTT. This translates into CATSSRQLPSGNTIYF.

This clonotype was found a few times. This rearrangement joins TRBV7-9 to TRBJ2-4, with D perhaps matching TRBD2 (5 bases). The germline V and J ends were trimmed by 8 bases and 0 bases, with 14 bases remaining between them. This CDR3 is 15 amino acids long. CDR1 and CDR2 from the germline V gene are SEHNR and FQNEAQ (reference sequence). The CDR3 nucleotides read TGTGCCAGCCCCCGGACTTATGTAGCCAAAAACATTCAGTACTTC. Protein sequence: CASPRTYVAKNIQYF.